This T cell receptor beta chain was recorded in a study of T-cell memory formation after mild COVID-19. Whole-study findings and limits: Some responding clones appeared in pre-infection memory, suggesting cross-reactive memory joined.

5'RACE with constant-segment primers yielded barcoded, UMI-tagged TCR alpha and TCR beta cDNA libraries. MiXCR was run by TCRdb on the 5' RACE reads, yielding one entry per CDR3 protein. The sample holds 170,000 or so distinct CDR3 sequences, around a fifth seen once. Germline lookup yields CDR1 SGHRS and CDR2 YFSETQ. CDR3 size: 14 residues. V was shortened by 4 bases and J by 7 bases, with 15 bases between the two germline ends. This clonotype was counted only a few times. What it binds is unknown. The gene calls are TRBV5-1 and TRBJ1-5; the D gene is possibly TRBD1 (6 bases). Sequenced sample: PBMCs or a T cell subset sorted from them (not recorded which). The origin of this receptor is an adult woman who had mild COVID-19 (a few samples of this study predate the infection). Cell type and time point are not known. CDR3 protein: CASSHLGGAQPQHF. The CDR3 DNA sequence: TGCGCCAGCAGCCACTTGGGGGGCGCCCAGCCCCAGCATTTT.